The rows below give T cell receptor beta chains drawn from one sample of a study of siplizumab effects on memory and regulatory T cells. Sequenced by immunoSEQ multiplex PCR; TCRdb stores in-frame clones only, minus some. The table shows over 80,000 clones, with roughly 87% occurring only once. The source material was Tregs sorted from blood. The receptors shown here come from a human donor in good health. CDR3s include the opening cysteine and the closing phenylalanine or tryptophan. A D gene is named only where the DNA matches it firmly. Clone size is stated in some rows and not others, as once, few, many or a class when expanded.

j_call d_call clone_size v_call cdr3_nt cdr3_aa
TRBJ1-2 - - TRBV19 TGTGCCAGTAGTAAGGGTATGAGCTATGGCTACACCTTC CASSKGMSYGYTF
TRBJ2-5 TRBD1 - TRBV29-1 TGCAGCGTTGGGGACAGGGGTTTTGAAGAGACCCAGTACTTC CSVGDRGFEETQYF
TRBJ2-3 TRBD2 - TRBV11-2 TGTGCCAGCAGCCCCTGGACTAGCGGGGGGGCTTGGACAGATACGCAGTATTTT CASSPWTSGGAWTDTQYF
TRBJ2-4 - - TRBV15 TGTGCCACCAGCCGTCGGGACAAAAACATTCAGTACTTC CATSRRDKNIQYF
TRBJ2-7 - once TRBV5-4 TGTGCCAGCAGCTTCGGCGGGTCCCGCTCCTACGAGCAGTACTTC CASSFGGSRSYEQYF
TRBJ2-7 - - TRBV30 TGTGCCTGGAGTGTACGAGGGGCGCCTAAGGGCGAGCAGTACTTC CAWSVRGAPKGEQYF
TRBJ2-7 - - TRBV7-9 TGTGCCAGCAGCTTAGCGGCAGGTACCTACGAGCAGTACTTC CASSLAAGTYEQYF
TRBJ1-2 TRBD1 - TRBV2 TGTGCCAGCAGTCGCGGGACAGTTAACTATGGCTACACCTTC CASSRGTVNYGYTF
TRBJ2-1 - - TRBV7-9 TGTGCCAGCAGCTTAGACAGGGTGCGGAATGAGCAGTTCTTC CASSLDRVRNEQFF
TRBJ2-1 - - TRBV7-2 TGTGCCAGCAGCTTAGGTCGGGGGCAGGGTGAGCAGTTCTTC CASSLGRGQGEQFF
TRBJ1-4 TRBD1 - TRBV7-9 TGTGCCAGCAGCTTAAGAGGGACAGCTAATGAAAAACTGTTTTTT CASSLRGTANEKLFF
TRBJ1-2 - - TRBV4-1 TGCGCCAGCAGCAAACTGGGGGAGAGAGCTAACTATGGCTACACCTTC CASSKLGERANYGYTF
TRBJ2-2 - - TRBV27 TGTGCCAGCAGTTTGACGTTTGGGACAACGAACACCGGGGAGCTGTTTTTT CASSLTFGTTNTGELFF
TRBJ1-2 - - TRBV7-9 TGTGCCAGCAGCTTAATCAGGAGAGTTGAAGATCTGACCTATGGCTACACCTTC CASSLIRRVEDLTYGYTF
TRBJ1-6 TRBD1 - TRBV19 TGTGCCAGTACTCCCGGGACAGGGGGGTCACCCCTCCACTTT CASTPGTGGSPLHF
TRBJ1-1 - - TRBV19 TGTGCCAGTAGTATGGTGTTTAACACTGAAGCTTTCTTT CASSMVFNTEAFF
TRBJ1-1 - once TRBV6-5 TGTGCCAGCAGTTATGTCGCTGTCGGATCGAACACTGAAGCTTTCTTT CASSYVAVGSNTEAFF
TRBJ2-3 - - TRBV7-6 TGTGCCAGCAGCTTGGGACCGATTAGCACAGATACGCAGTATTTT CASSLGPISTDTQYF
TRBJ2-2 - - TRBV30 TGTGCCTGGAGTAAACGGGCCGGGGAGCTGTTTTTT CAWSKRAGELFF
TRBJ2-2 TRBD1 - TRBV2 TGTGCCAGCAGATACAGGGGCGGCAACACCGGGGAGCTGTTTTTT CASRYRGGNTGELFF
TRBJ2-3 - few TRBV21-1 TGTGCCACCTACACCGGGGGTGAGGGAATAGATACGCAGTATTTT CATYTGGEGIDTQYF
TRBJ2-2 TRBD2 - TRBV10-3 TGTGCCATCAGGGCTAGCGGTCCGAACACCGGGGAGCTGTTTTTT CAIRASGPNTGELFF
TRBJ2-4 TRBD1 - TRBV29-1 TGCAGCGTTACGAGACAGGGAAACATTCAGTACTTC CSVTRQGNIQYF
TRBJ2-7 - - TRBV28 TGTGCCAGCAGTTTATTACTAGGACGGGACGCATACGAGCAGTACTTC CASSLLLGRDAYEQYF
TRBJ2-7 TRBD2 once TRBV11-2 TGTGCCAGCAGCCCCGGACTAGCTTACCACGAGCAGTACTTC CASSPGLAYHEQYF
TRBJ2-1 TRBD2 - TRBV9 TGTGCCAGCAGCGTAGTGGGCTCTAGCGGGCGTTACAATGAGCAGTTCTTC CASSVVGSSGRYNEQFF
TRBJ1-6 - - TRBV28 TGTGCCAGCAGTTGGCGCAGGGAGAATTCACCCCTCCACTTT CASSWRRENSPLHF
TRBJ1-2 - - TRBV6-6 TGTGCCAGCAGTTACGAGGGCGCAGGGTGGAGTGGCTACACCTTC CASSYEGAGWSGYTF
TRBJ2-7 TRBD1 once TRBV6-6 TGTGCCAGCAGCACGGGACAGGGAATCTACGAGCAGTACTTC CASSTGQGIYEQYF
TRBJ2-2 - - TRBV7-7 TGTGCCAGCAGCCCTACAACAGGGTCCGGGGAGCTGTTTTTT CASSPTTGSGELFF
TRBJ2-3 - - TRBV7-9 TGTGCCAGCAGCCGCTTGATGGATACGCAGTATTTT CASSRLMDTQYF
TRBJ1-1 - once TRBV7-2 TGTGCCAGCAGCTTGGGGACCATGAACACTGAAGCTTTCTTT CASSLGTMNTEAFF
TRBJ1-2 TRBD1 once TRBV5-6 TGTGCCAGCAGCGGAACTACAGGGGTGGTTTTCTATGGCTACACCTTC CASSGTTGVVFYGYTF
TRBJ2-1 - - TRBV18 TGTGCCAGCTCAACTCAGGGTTATGAGCAGTTCTTC CASSTQGYEQFF
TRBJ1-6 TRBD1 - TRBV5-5 TGTGCCACCCGTAGAGGGGGCGCGGAAAATTCACCCCTCCACTTT CATRRGGAENSPLHF
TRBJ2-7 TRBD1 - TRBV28 TGTGCCAGCAGTGGGACAGCTACCTACGAGCAGTACTTC CASSGTATYEQYF
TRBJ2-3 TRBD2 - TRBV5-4 TGTGCCAGCAGCTGGGGGACTAGCGGACCTGGCCTAGATACGCAGTATTTT CASSWGTSGPGLDTQYF
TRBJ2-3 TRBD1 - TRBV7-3 TGTGCCAGCAGCTTAAGGGGGTCAGGGGGCCGCACAGATACGCAGTATTTT CASSLRGSGGRTDTQYF
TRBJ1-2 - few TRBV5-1 TGCGCCAGCAGCTTGACAGGGAATGGCTACACCTTC CASSLTGNGYTF
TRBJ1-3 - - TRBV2 TGTGCCAGCAGGGACAGAGGAAACACCATATATTTT CASRDRGNTIYF
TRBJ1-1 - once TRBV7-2 TGTGCCAGCAGCTTAGACAGTCAGCTCACTGGCACTGAAGCTTTCTTT CASSLDSQLTGTEAFF
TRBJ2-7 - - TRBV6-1 TGTGCCAGCAGGACCCCGGGACCTCTCCTCGACGAGCAGTACTTC CASRTPGPLLDEQYF
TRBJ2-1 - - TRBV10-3 TGTGCCATCAGCAATCACTTCTTAAACAATGAGCAGTTCTTC CAISNHFLNNEQFF
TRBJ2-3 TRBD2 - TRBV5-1 TGCGCCAGCAGCTTGGTAGGTCTAGCGGGGGGCCCTAGCACAGATACGCAGTATTTT CASSLVGLAGGPSTDTQYF
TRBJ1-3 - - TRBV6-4 TGTGCCAGCAGTGACAACTGGACAGAAGAGGGAAACACCATATATTTT CASSDNWTEEGNTIYF
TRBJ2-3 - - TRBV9 TGTGCCAGCAGCGGTCAGTTCGGCGGGGGCGATACGCAGTATTTT CASSGQFGGGDTQYF
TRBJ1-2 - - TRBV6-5 TGTGCCAGCAGTTACTCGGGGGGCCAGCGGGGCTACACCTTC CASSYSGGQRGYTF
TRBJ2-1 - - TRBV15 TGTGCCACCAGCAATAGGGTTAGCGAGCAGTTCTTC CATSNRVSEQFF
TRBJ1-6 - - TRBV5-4 TGTGCCAGCAGTTACGACGGGCCCAATTCACCCCTCCACTTT CASSYDGPNSPLHF
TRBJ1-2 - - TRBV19 TGTGCCAGTAGTAGGGTCGCTAACTATGGCTACACCTTC CASSRVANYGYTF
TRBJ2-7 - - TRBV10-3 TGTGCCATCAATGCCCAGGCAAGCCCTACCACAAGCGAGCAGTACTTC CAINAQASPTTSEQYF
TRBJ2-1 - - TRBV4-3 TGCGCCAGCAGCCAAGAGGGCAGGGGGGTCGGGAGTGAGCAGTTCTTC CASSQEGRGVGSEQFF